Listed below are T cell receptor beta chains from one sample, sequenced in a study of blood T cell repertoires in COVID-19. The repertoire was sequenced with immunoSEQ multiplex PCR; TCRdb's copy has only in-frame clones and lacks some. The repertoire consists of 130,000 or so clones, with roughly 84% occurring once and the leading ten covering approximately 3.5%. The sequencing input was PBMCs or T cells enriched from blood (not recorded which). These receptors originate from a woman aged 25-40 years who had recovered from COVID-19. CDR3s include the opening cysteine and the closing phenylalanine or tryptophan. A D gene is named only where the DNA matches it firmly. Clone size is shown for a subset of rows, as once, few, many or a class of expanded clone.

j_gene: TRBJ2-4
abundance: .
v_gene: TRBV7-3
d_gene: TRBD2
CDR3nt: TGTGCCAGCAGCCCAATAGGGGGACTAGCGGAAAACATTCAGTACTTC
CDR3aa: CASSPIGGLAENIQYF

j_gene: TRBJ2-5
abundance: .
v_gene: TRBV7-8
d_gene: .
CDR3nt: TGTGCCAGCAGCCCTTGGGCTGAGACCCAGTACTTC
CDR3aa: CASSPWAETQYF

j_gene: TRBJ1-5
abundance: .
v_gene: TRBV7-8
d_gene: .
CDR3nt: TGTGCCAGCAGCTTAGGTCATGTCAATCAGCCCCAGCATTTT
CDR3aa: CASSLGHVNQPQHF

j_gene: TRBJ1-4
abundance: .
v_gene: TRBV7-9
d_gene: .
CDR3nt: TGTGCCAGCAGCCGTCCGACAGTCTCTCCTGAAAAACTGTTTTTT
CDR3aa: CASSRPTVSPEKLFF

j_gene: TRBJ2-7
abundance: .
v_gene: TRBV6-5
d_gene: TRBD2
CDR3nt: TGTGCCAGCAGTCCCCGTAGTAGCGGGAGAGACGAGCAGTACTTC
CDR3aa: CASSPRSSGRDEQYF

j_gene: TRBJ1-2
abundance: .
v_gene: TRBV6-2/TRBV6-3
d_gene: TRBD1
CDR3nt: TGTGCCAGCAGCCCGGACCGGGGACAGGAATACCCCATCTTC
CDR3aa: CASSPDRGQEYPIF

j_gene: TRBJ1-6
abundance: .
v_gene: TRBV4-3
d_gene: TRBD1
CDR3nt: TGCGCCAGCAGCCCTTCCGGGACAGGGGTATCACCCCTCCACTTT
CDR3aa: CASSPSGTGVSPLHF

j_gene: TRBJ2-3
abundance: .
v_gene: TRBV5-1
d_gene: .
CDR3nt: TGCGCCAGCAGCTGGACTTGGGGTACAGATACGCAGTATTTT
CDR3aa: CASSWTWGTDTQYF

j_gene: TRBJ2-7
abundance: .
v_gene: TRBV3-1/TRBV3-2
d_gene: .
CDR3nt: TGTGCCAGCAGCCAAGATGGGGGGTACGAGCAGTACTTC
CDR3aa: CASSQDGGYEQYF

j_gene: TRBJ2-2
abundance: .
v_gene: TRBV5-5
d_gene: TRBD1
CDR3nt: TGTGCCAGCAGCTTTCGGACAGGGCACACCGGGGAGCTGTTTTTT
CDR3aa: CASSFRTGHTGELFF

j_gene: TRBJ1-1
abundance: .
v_gene: TRBV7-9
d_gene: .
CDR3nt: TGTGCCAGCAGTGCGACGGGATACATGAACACTGAAGCTTTCTTT
CDR3aa: CASSATGYMNTEAFF

j_gene: TRBJ2-5
abundance: .
v_gene: TRBV11-2
d_gene: TRBD2
CDR3nt: TGTGCCAGCAGCTTAGATCTGTCGGGACTAGCGCAAGAGACCCAGTACTTC
CDR3aa: CASSLDLSGLAQETQYF

j_gene: TRBJ2-2
abundance: .
v_gene: TRBV5-1
d_gene: .
CDR3nt: TGCGCCAGCAGCTTCGTTGTAACCGGGGAGCTGTTTTTT
CDR3aa: CASSFVVTGELFF

j_gene: TRBJ1-1
abundance: .
v_gene: TRBV6-5
d_gene: TRBD1
CDR3nt: TGTGCCAGCTTGGGGGACAGAAGTAGGCGGGCTTTCTTT
CDR3aa: CASLGDRSRRAFF

j_gene: TRBJ1-2
abundance: .
v_gene: TRBV7-9
d_gene: .
CDR3nt: TGTGCCAGCAGCTTAGGGGGGGTTAACTATGGCTACACCTTC
CDR3aa: CASSLGGVNYGYTF

j_gene: TRBJ2-5
abundance: .
v_gene: TRBV30
d_gene: .
CDR3nt: TGTGCCTGGAGTGTCCTCCCTCAAGAGACCCAGTACTTC
CDR3aa: CAWSVLPQETQYF

j_gene: TRBJ2-7
abundance: .
v_gene: TRBV10-1
d_gene: TRBD2
CDR3nt: TGCGCCAGCAGTAATACTACACCTAGCGGGAGGGATCCAAACGAGCAGTACTTC
CDR3aa: CASSNTTPSGRDPNEQYF

j_gene: TRBJ2-1
abundance: .
v_gene: TRBV19
d_gene: .
CDR3nt: TGTGCCAGTAGAAGGGGTGATGAGCAGTTCTTC
CDR3aa: CASRRGDEQFF

j_gene: TRBJ1-5
abundance: once
v_gene: TRBV27
d_gene: .
CDR3nt: TGTGCCAGCAGTTTAAATTACGGGTACCAGCCCCAGCATTTT
CDR3aa: CASSLNYGYQPQHF

j_gene: TRBJ1-1
abundance: .
v_gene: TRBV2
d_gene: TRBD1
CDR3nt: TGTGCCAGCAGTGCGGACAGGGCTCGGAGGAACACTGAAGCTTTCTTT
CDR3aa: CASSADRARRNTEAFF

j_gene: TRBJ2-7
abundance: .
v_gene: TRBV7-2
d_gene: .
CDR3nt: TGTGCCAGCAGCTACAGCTCCCTTCAGTGGTACGAGCAGTACTTC
CDR3aa: CASSYSSLQWYEQYF

j_gene: TRBJ2-1
abundance: once
v_gene: TRBV6-6
d_gene: TRBD2
CDR3nt: TGTGCCAGCAGTTACTCAACTAGCGGGGCCTACAATGAGCAGTTCTTC
CDR3aa: CASSYSTSGAYNEQFF

j_gene: TRBJ2-4
abundance: once
v_gene: TRBV9
d_gene: .
CDR3nt: TGTGCCAGCAGCGTAGACGGTCAGGTAGCCAAAAACATTCAGTACTTC
CDR3aa: CASSVDGQVAKNIQYF

j_gene: TRBJ1-3
abundance: .
v_gene: TRBV18
d_gene: .
CDR3nt: TGTGCCAGCTCACCACTCCCCTTACAGGAGAGCTCTGGAAACACCATATATTTT
CDR3aa: CASSPLPLQESSGNTIYF

j_gene: TRBJ2-5
abundance: .
v_gene: TRBV10-1
d_gene: TRBD1
CDR3nt: TGCGCCAGCAGTCGCATCAGCAGGGGGATCAACCAAGAGACCCAGTACTTC
CDR3aa: CASSRISRGINQETQYF

j_gene: TRBJ2-7
abundance: .
v_gene: TRBV3-1/TRBV3-2
d_gene: TRBD2
CDR3nt: TGTGCCGTTGGAGAGCTAGCGGCCAACGAGCAGTACTTC
CDR3aa: CAVGELAANEQYF

j_gene: TRBJ2-3
abundance: .
v_gene: TRBV6-4
d_gene: TRBD2
CDR3nt: TGTGCCAGCAGTGACTCGGCGGGAGGGAGCACAGATACGCAGTATTTT
CDR3aa: CASSDSAGGSTDTQYF

j_gene: TRBJ2-4
abundance: .
v_gene: TRBV28
d_gene: .
CDR3nt: TGTGCCAGCAGTTTAGGGAGTCACATTCAGTACTTC
CDR3aa: CASSLGSHIQYF

j_gene: TRBJ2-7
abundance: .
v_gene: TRBV28
d_gene: .
CDR3nt: TGTGTCTCGGGGCAGGGCGGGGACTACGAGCAGTACTTC
CDR3aa: CVSGQGGDYEQYF

j_gene: TRBJ2-3
abundance: once
v_gene: TRBV7-8
d_gene: TRBD2
CDR3nt: TGTGCCAGCAGCCGAGATGGCCTAGCGGGAGACCATAAACGCACAGATACGCAGTATTTT
CDR3aa: CASSRDGLAGDHKRTDTQYF

j_gene: TRBJ2-7
abundance: .
v_gene: TRBV2
d_gene: TRBD2
CDR3nt: TGTGCCAGCCTCACACTAGCGGGACGTTACGAGCAGTACTTC
CDR3aa: CASLTLAGRYEQYF

j_gene: TRBJ1-1
abundance: .
v_gene: TRBV1
d_gene: .
CDR3nt: TGCACCAGCACCCAGAGGTTAGAGGACAGTGAAGCTTTCTTT
CDR3aa: CTSTQRLEDSEAFF

j_gene: TRBJ2-7
abundance: .
v_gene: TRBV11-2
d_gene: TRBD1
CDR3nt: TGTGCCAGCAGCCCCGGGACAGGGACCGAGCAGTACTTC
CDR3aa: CASSPGTGTEQYF

j_gene: TRBJ1-2
abundance: .
v_gene: TRBV4-3
d_gene: .
CDR3nt: TGCGCCAGCAGCCAAGCTGAGGGTATAGTGAGGGATGGCTACACCTTC
CDR3aa: CASSQAEGIVRDGYTF

j_gene: TRBJ2-3
abundance: .
v_gene: TRBV5-1
d_gene: .
CDR3nt: TGCGCCAGCAGCCCGGTGGCGGGCTCAGATACGCAGTATTTT
CDR3aa: CASSPVAGSDTQYF

j_gene: TRBJ1-4
abundance: .
v_gene: TRBV27
d_gene: .
CDR3nt: TGTGCCAGCAGTTTTTCCCCCCGGCAGGGCGAAAAACTGTTTTTT
CDR3aa: CASSFSPRQGEKLFF

j_gene: TRBJ2-1
abundance: .
v_gene: TRBV5-1
d_gene: TRBD2
CDR3nt: TGCGCCAGCAGCTCGACTAGCGGGAGAAAGTTCTTC
CDR3aa: CASSSTSGRKFF

j_gene: TRBJ2-3
abundance: .
v_gene: TRBV19
d_gene: TRBD2
CDR3nt: TGTGCCAGTAGTATAGCACTAGCGAGCACAGATACGCAGTATTTT
CDR3aa: CASSIALASTDTQYF

j_gene: TRBJ2-1
abundance: .
v_gene: TRBV11-3
d_gene: TRBD2
CDR3nt: TGTGCCAGCAGCTTAAGACTGGGGCTAGCGGGAGAGGGTGAGCAGTTCTTC
CDR3aa: CASSLRLGLAGEGEQFF

j_gene: TRBJ1-1
abundance: .
v_gene: TRBV18
d_gene: TRBD1
CDR3nt: TGTGCCAGCTCACCACTGAATGCCGGACAGGGAAACACTGAAGCTTTCTTT
CDR3aa: CASSPLNAGQGNTEAFF

j_gene: TRBJ2-7
abundance: .
v_gene: TRBV7-9
d_gene: TRBD2
CDR3nt: TGTGCCAGCAGCTCCCCCCTAGCGGGGCCGGCCTACGAGCAGTACTTC
CDR3aa: CASSSPLAGPAYEQYF

j_gene: TRBJ1-2
abundance: .
v_gene: TRBV19
d_gene: .
CDR3nt: TGTGCCAGTAGCCCACGGAGGAACCACTATGGCTACACCTTC
CDR3aa: CASSPRRNHYGYTF

j_gene: TRBJ1-1
abundance: .
v_gene: TRBV19
d_gene: .
CDR3nt: TGTGCCAGTAGTGCGACAGTCGCCACTGAAGCTTTCTTT
CDR3aa: CASSATVATEAFF

j_gene: TRBJ1-4
abundance: .
v_gene: TRBV7-9
d_gene: TRBD1
CDR3nt: TGTGCCAGCAGCCTCGGACAGGGAGATAAACTGTTTTTT
CDR3aa: CASSLGQGDKLFF